This T cell receptor (beta chain) was sequenced in a study of beta chain features in type 1 diabetes. Study-wide results and caveats: Shorter TCRB CDR3s, moderately but significantly so, were found in Type 1 diabetes patients in all four CD4+ subsets. It was among patients, rather than healthy donors, that naive, central memory and Treg TCRB repertoires appeared more similar.

Via CD45RO/CCR7/CD25/CD127/CD95/CD27, cells of the CD4+ naive, central memory, regulatory and stem cell-like memory subsets were sorted. V shed 6 bases and J 8 bases; nucleotides not matched to a gene: 4. The length of the CDR3 is 12 residues. Per the germline V gene, CDR1 is SGHTA and CDR2 is FQGNSA. Of note for this clone: Its target is unknown.

Sequencing targeted expressed TCRB transcripts, as all isolated RNA had been reverse transcribed. The method was immunoSEQ multiplex PCR; TCRdb's version includes in-frame clones alone and lacks a portion of them. The data contain about 400,000 clones, about 12% of them singletons. The chain couples TRBV7-2 to TRBJ2-4; 7 bases agree with TRBD2. This TCR derives from a woman younger than 30 with type 1 diabetes. Sequenced input: naive CD4+ T cells from blood. This CDR3 is CASRGGIDIQYF. In DNA form, the CDR3 reads TGTGCCAGCAGGGGGGGGATAGACATTCAGTACTTC.